The sequence of this TCR beta chain was determined in a study of early T cells in non-severe SARS-CoV-2 infection. At the level of the study: Sequencing targeted bulk RNA from unsorted whole blood, leaving chains unpaired.

Unique molecular identifiers tagged individual cDNA molecules. TCRdb called the 5' RACE reads again in MiXCR, with one record for every CDR3 protein. Counted here are tens of thousands of distinct CDR3 sequences, 7.5% to 9.5% occurring once; the ten biggest clones make up under 4.5%. General study points: VDJdb matching favored anti-spike CD8 responses, missing private and CD4 specificities.

J was trimmed by 8 bases and V by 4 bases; bases with no gene match: 9. The CDR3 loop spans 16 amino acids. Germline V lookup: CDR1 LGHNA, CDR2 YNFKEQ. This clonotype was counted between two and nine times. The antigen is undetermined. The receptor comes from an adult who was a healthcare worker with PCR-confirmed SARS-CoV-2 infection or an uninfected control (not recorded which). V gene TRBV4-2 combines with J gene TRBJ2-2; TRBD2 agrees at 11 bases. Specimen: whole blood, collected at baseline. CDR3 region: CASSPRTSGSKGELFF. CDR3 in DNA: TGTGCCAGCAGCCCGCGTACTAGCGGGAGTAAGGGGGAGCTGTTTTTT.